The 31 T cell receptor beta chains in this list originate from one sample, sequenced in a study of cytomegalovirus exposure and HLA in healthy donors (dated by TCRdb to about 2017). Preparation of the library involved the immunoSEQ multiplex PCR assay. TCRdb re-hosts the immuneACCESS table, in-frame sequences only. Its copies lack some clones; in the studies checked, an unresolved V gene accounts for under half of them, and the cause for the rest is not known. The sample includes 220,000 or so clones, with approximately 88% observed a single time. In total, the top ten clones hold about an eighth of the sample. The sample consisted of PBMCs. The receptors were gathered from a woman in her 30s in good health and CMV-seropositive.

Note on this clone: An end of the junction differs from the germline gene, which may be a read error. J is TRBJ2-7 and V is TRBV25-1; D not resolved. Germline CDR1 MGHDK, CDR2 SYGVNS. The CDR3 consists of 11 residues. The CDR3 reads CASSESYEQYF. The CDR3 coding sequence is TGTGCCAGCAGCGAATCCTACGAGCAGTACTTC.

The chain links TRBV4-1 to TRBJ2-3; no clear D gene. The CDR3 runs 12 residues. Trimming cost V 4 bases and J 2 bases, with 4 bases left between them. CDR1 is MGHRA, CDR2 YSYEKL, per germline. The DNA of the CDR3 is TGCGCCAGCAGCCTCTCCACAGATACGCAGTATTTT. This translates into CASSLSTDTQYF.

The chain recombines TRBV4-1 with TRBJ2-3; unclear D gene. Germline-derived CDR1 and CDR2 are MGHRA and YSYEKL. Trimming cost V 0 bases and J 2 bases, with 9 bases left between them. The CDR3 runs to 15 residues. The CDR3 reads CASSQEMVYTDTQYF. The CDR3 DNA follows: TGCGCCAGCAGCCAAGAGATGGTCTACACAGATACGCAGTATTTT.

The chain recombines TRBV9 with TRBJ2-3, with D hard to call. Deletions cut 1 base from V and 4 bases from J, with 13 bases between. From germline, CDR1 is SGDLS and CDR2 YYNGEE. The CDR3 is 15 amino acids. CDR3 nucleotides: TGTGCCAGCAGCGTATACTACGGACGGTCAGATACGCAGTATTTT. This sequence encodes CASSVYYGRSDTQYF.

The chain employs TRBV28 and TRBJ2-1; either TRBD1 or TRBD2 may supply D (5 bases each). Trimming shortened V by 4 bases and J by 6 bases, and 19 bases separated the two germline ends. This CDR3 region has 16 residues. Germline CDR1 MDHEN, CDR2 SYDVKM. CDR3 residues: CASSSLGGLGVNEQFF. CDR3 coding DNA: TGTGCCAGCAGTTCCTTGGGCGGGTTAGGGGTCAATGAGCAGTTCTTC.

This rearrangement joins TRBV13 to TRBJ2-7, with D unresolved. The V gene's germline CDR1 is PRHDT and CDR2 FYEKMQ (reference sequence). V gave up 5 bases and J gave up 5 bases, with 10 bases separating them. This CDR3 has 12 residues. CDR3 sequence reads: CASSVALNEQYF. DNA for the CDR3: TGTGCCAGCAGCGTTGCGCTTAACGAGCAGTACTTC.

The CDR3 spells CASSDGAGGGEQFF. The CDR3 DNA reads TGTGCCAGCAGTGACGGTGCGGGAGGTGGGGAGCAGTTCTTC. The V and J genes are TRBV2 and TRBJ2-1; 8 nucleotides line up with TRBD2. The J segment lost 10 bases and the V segment lost 3 bases, leaving 8 bases of the junction unmatched. CDR1 is SNHLY, CDR2 FYNNEI, per germline. CDR3 length equals 14 residues.

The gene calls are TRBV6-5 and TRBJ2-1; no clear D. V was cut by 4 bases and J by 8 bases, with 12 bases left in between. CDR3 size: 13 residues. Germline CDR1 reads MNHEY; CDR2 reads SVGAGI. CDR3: CASSLASQHEQFF. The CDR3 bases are TGTGCCAGCAGTTTGGCCTCGCAGCATGAGCAGTTCTTC.

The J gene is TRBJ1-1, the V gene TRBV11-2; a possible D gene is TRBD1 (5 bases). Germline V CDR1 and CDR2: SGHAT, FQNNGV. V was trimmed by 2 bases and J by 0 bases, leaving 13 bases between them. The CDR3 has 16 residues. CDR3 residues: CASSLRGVRLNTEAFF. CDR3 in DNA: TGTGCCAGCAGCTTACGAGGGGTGCGCTTGAACACTGAAGCTTTCTTT.

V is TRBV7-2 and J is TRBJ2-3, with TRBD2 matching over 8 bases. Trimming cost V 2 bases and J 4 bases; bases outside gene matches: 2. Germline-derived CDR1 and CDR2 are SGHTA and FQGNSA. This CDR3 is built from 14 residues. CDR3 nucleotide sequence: TGTGCCAGCAGCTTACGAGCGGGAGCAGATACGCAGTATTTT. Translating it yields CASSLRAGADTQYF.

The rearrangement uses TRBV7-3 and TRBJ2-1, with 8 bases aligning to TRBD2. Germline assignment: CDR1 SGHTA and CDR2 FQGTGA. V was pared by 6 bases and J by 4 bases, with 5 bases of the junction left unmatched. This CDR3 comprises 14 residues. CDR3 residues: CASSLAGIYNEQFF. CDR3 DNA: TGTGCCAGCAGTCTAGCGGGTATTTACAATGAGCAGTTCTTC.

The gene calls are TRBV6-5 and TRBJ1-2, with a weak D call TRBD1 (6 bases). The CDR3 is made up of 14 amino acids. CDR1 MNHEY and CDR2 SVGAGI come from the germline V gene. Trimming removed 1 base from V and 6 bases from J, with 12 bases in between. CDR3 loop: CASSYYGTLNGYTF. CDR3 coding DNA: TGTGCCAGCAGTTACTATGGGACACTGAATGGCTACACCTTC.

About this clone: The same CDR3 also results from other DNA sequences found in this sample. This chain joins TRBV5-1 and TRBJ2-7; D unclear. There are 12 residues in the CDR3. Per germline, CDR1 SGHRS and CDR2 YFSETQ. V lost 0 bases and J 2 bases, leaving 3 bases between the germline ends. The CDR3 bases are TGCGCCAGCAGCTTGGGAGCCTACGAGCAGTACTTC. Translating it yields CASSLGAYEQYF. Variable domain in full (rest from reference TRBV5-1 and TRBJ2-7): KAGVTQTPRYLIKTRGQQVTLSCSPISGHRSVSWYQQTPGQGLQFLFEYFSETQRNKGNFPGRFSGRQFSNSRSEMNVSTLELGDSALYLCASSLGAYEQYFGPGTRLTVT.

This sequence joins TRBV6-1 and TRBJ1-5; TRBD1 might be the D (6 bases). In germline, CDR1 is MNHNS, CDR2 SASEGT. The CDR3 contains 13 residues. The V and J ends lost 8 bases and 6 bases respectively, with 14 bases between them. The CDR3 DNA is TGTGCCAGCGATACAGGGCCGGGTCAGCCCCAGCATTTT. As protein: CASDTGPGQPQHF.

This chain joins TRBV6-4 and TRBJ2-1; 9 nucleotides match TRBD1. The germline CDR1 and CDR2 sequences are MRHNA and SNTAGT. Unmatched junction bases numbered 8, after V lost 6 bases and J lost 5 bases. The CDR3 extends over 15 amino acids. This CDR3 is CASSITGTGNNEQFF. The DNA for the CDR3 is TGTGCCAGCAGCATAACCGGGACAGGGAACAATGAGCAGTTCTTC.

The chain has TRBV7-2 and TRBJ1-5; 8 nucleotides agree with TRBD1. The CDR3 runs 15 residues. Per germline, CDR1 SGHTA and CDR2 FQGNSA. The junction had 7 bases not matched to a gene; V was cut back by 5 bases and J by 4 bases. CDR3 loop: CASSTGQGGNQPQHF. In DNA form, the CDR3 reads TGTGCCAGCAGCACAGGACAGGGAGGGAATCAGCCCCAGCATTTT.

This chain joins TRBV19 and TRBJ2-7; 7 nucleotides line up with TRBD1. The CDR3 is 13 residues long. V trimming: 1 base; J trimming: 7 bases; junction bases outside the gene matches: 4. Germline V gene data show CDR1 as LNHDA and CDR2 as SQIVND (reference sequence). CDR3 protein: CASSIGTGGEQYF. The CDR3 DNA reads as TGTGCCAGTAGTATAGGGACAGGCGGGGAGCAGTACTTC.

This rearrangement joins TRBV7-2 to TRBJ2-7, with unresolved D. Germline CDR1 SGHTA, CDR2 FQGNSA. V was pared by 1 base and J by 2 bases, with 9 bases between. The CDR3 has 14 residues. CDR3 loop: CASSLDLTAYEQYF. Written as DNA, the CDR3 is TGTGCCAGCAGCTTAGATTTAACAGCCTACGAGCAGTACTTC. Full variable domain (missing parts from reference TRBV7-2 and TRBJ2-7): GAGVSQSPSNKVTEKGKDVELRCDPISGHTALYWYRQSLGQGLEFLIYFQGNSAPDKSGLPSDRFSAERTGGSVSTLTIQRTQQEDSAVYLCASSLDLTAYEQYFGPGTRLTVT.

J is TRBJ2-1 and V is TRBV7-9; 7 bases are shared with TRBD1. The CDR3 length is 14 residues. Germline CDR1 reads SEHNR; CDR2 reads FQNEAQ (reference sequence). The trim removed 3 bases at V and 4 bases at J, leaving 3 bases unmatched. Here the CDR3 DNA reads TGTGCCAGCAGCTTTACAGGGGCTTACAATGAGCAGTTCTTC. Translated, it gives CASSFTGAYNEQFF.

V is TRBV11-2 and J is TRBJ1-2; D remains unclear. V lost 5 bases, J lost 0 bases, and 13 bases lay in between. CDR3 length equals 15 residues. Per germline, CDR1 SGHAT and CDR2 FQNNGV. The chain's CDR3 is CASSPHEITNYGYTF. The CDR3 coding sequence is TGTGCCAGCAGCCCTCACGAGATTACTAACTATGGCTACACCTTC. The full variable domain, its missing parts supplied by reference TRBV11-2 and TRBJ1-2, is EAGVAQSPRYKIIEKRQSVAFWCNPISGHATLYWYQQILGQGPKLLIQFQNNGVVDDSQLPKDRFSAERLKGVDSTLKIQPAKLEDSAVYLCASSPHEITNYGYTFGSGTRLTVV.

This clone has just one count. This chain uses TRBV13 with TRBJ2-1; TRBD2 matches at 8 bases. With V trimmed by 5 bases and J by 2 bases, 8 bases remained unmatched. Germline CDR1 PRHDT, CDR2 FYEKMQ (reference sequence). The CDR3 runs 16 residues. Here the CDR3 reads CASSTRDSGTYNEQFF. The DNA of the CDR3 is TGTGCCAGCAGCACGAGGGATAGCGGGACCTACAATGAGCAGTTCTTC.

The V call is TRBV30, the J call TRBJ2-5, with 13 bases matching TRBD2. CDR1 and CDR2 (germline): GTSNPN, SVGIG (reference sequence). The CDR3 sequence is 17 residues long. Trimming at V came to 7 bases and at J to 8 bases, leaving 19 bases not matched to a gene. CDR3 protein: CASYPPFGTSGIYTQYF. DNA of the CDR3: TGTGCCTCCTACCCCCCTTTCGGGACTAGCGGGATTTACACCCAGTACTTC.

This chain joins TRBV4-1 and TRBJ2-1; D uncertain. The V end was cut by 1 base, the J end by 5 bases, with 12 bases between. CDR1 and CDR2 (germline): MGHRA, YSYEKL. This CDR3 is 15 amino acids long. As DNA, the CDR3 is TGCGCCAGCAGCCAAGGTGTCGCTTCACACAATGAGCAGTTCTTC. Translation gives CASSQGVASHNEQFF.

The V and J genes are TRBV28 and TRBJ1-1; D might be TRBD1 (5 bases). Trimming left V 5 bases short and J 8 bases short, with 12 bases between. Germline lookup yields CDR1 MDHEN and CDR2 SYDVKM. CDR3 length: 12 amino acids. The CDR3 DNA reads TGTGCCAGCAGTGACCAAAGGGGCGAAGCTTTCTTT. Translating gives CASSDQRGEAFF.

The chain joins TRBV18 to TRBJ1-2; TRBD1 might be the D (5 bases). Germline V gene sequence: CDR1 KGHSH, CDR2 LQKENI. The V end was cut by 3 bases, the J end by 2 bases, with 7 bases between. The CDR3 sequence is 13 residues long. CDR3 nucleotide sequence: TGTGCCAGCTCACCGGGACCCAACTATGGCTACACCTTC. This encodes CASSPGPNYGYTF.

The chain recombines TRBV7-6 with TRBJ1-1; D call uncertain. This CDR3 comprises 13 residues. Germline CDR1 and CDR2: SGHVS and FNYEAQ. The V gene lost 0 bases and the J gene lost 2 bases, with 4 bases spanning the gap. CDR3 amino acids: CASSLAYNTEAFF. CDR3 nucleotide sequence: TGTGCCAGCAGCTTAGCTTATAACACTGAAGCTTTCTTT.

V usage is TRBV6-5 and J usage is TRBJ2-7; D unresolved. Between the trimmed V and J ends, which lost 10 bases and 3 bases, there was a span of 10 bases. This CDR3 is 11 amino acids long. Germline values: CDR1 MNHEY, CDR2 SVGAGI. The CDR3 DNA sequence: TGTGCCACTAAGAGAAGCTACGAGCAGTACTTC. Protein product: CATKRSYEQYF.

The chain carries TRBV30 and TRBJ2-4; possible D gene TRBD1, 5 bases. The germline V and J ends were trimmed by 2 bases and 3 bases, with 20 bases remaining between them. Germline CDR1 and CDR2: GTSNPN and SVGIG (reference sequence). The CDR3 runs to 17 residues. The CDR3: CAWSSPRQLWDKNIQYF. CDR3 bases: TGTGCCTGGAGTTCCCCGAGACAGCTTTGGGACAAAAACATTCAGTACTTC.

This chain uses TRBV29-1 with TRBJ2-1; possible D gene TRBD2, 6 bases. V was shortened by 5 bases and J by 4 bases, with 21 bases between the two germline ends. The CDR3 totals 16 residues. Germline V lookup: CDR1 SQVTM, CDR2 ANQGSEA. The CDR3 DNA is TGCAGCGTTTATCTGGCCGAGCGGGCGTCTTACAATGAGCAGTTCTTC. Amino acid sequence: CSVYLAERASYNEQFF.

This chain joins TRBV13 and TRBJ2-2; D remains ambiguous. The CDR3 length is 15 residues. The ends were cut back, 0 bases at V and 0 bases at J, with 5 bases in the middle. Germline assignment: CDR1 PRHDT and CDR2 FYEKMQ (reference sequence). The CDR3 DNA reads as TGTGCCAGCAGCTTAGGGACTGCGAACACCGGGGAGCTGTTTTTT. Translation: CASSLGTANTGELFF.

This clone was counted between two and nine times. The CDR3, as DNA: TGTGCCAGCAGTCAGGGGACAGGCTATGGCTACACCTTC. It yields the protein CASSQGTGYGYTF. The chain has TRBV9 and TRBJ1-2; 8 bases are shared with TRBD1. V shed 5 bases and J 4 bases; nucleotides not matched to a gene: 4. Germline V gene lookup returns CDR1 SGDLS and CDR2 YYNGEE. The CDR3 contains 13 residues.